This T cell receptor beta chain was captured by sequencing in a study of OX40 agonist ivuxolimab in advanced cancers. Germline V gene lookup returns CDR1 LGHNA and CDR2 YNFKEQ. The V gene end was trimmed by 1 base and the J gene end by 3 bases; junction bases not matched to a gene: 9. This CDR3 contains 16 residues. The data were produced by immunoSEQ multiplex PCR, yet TCRdb's version contains in-frame clones alone and is incomplete. The sample has around 80,000 clones; over 80% are singletons. This TCR was recovered from an adult with an advanced solid tumor such as melanoma, head and neck, liver or kidney cancer. The chain links TRBV4-2 to TRBJ2-7, with 7 bases identical to TRBD1. The sequencing used CD4+ or CD8+ T cells sorted from blood, collected in a trial of the OX40 agonist ivuxolimab. The CDR3 here is CASSQVSTGEGYEQYF. The DNA of the CDR3 is TGTGCCAGCAGCCAAGTGTCAACAGGGGAAGGCTACGAGCAGTACTTC.